Shown below are 8 T cell receptor beta chains from a single sample sequenced in a study of blood T cell repertoires in COVID-19. The assay was immunoSEQ multiplex PCR, and TCRdb's table has in-frame clones only and misses some. Of more than 200,000 clones listed, roughly 80% are singletons. The sequenced sample was peripheral blood. Every receptor here comes from a woman aged 80 or over with acute or convalescent COVID-19.

The chain joins TRBV19 to TRBJ1-6, with D tentatively TRBD1 (6 bases). CDR3 length: 15 residues. Trimming left V 3 bases short and J 12 bases short, with 18 bases between. CDR1 LNHDA and CDR2 SQIVND come from the germline V gene (reference sequence). The CDR3 here is CASSMGGGLFGPLHF. The DNA of the CDR3 is TGTGCCAGTAGTATGGGCGGGGGGCTGTTCGGACCCCTCCACTTT.

This chain links TRBV5-6 with TRBJ1-2; tentative D call: TRBD1 (6 bases). The CDR3 loop spans 15 amino acids. V dropped 0 bases and J dropped 6 bases, with 15 bases sitting between them. Germline CDR1 SGHDT, CDR2 YYEEEE. The CDR3 DNA reads TGTGCCAGCAGCTTGGGTGGCAGGGGAATGAATGGCTACACCTTC. This gives the protein CASSLGGRGMNGYTF.

In this sample, this clone turned up once. The chain uses TRBV19 and TRBJ1-5; 7 bases are shared with TRBD1. Unmatched junction bases numbered 11, after V lost 5 bases and J lost 1 base. The CDR3 sequence is 17 residues long. Germline CDR1 is LNHDA and CDR2 is SQIVND (reference sequence). The CDR3: CASSSRTGGVSNQPQHF. The CDR3 DNA sequence: TGTGCCAGTAGTTCCCGGACAGGAGGGGTAAGCAATCAGCCCCAGCATTTT.

The chain carries TRBV28 and TRBJ1-1; D possibly corresponds to TRBD1 (6 bases). V lost 11 bases to trimming and J lost 0 bases, with 13 bases between them. From germline, CDR1 is MDHEN and CDR2 SYDVKM. The CDR3 is made up of 13 amino acids. The DNA of the CDR3 is TGTGCCTCAGGGGTGGGGATGAACACTGAAGCTTTCTTT. Translated: CASGVGMNTEAFF.

The chain carries TRBV6-5 and TRBJ1-1; 11 nucleotides align to TRBD1. The CDR3 consists of 16 residues. Germline V gene data show CDR1 as MNHEY and CDR2 as SVGAGI. The J segment lost 3 bases and the V segment lost 0 bases, leaving 3 bases of the junction unmatched. The CDR3 DNA is TGTGCCAGCAGTTACTCGGGACAGGGGGGGTACACTGAAGCTTTCTTT. Translating gives CASSYSGQGGYTEAFF.

The chain combines TRBV27 with TRBJ1-2, with D perhaps TRBD1 (5 bases). The CDR3 consists of 13 residues. Trimming removed 6 bases from V and 0 bases from J, with 8 bases in between. Per the germline V gene, CDR1 is MNHEY and CDR2 is SMNVEV (reference sequence). The chain's CDR3 is CASRTVSNYGYTF. For the CDR3, the DNA is TGTGCCAGCAGGACAGTTTCTAACTATGGCTACACCTTC.

The chain employs TRBV5-8 and TRBJ1-1; perhaps TRBD1 as D (5 bases). This CDR3 contains 16 residues. V was shortened by 2 bases and J by 0 bases, with 14 bases between the two germline ends. The V gene's germline CDR1 is SGHTS and CDR2 YDEGEE. CDR3 DNA sequence: TGTGCCAGCAGCTTAAAACCGGGGGGTATGAACACTGAAGCTTTCTTT. This translates into CASSLKPGGMNTEAFF.

CDR3 nucleotides: TGTGCCATCAGTCGGGACAGCAACTATGGCTACACCTTC. This sequence encodes CAISRDSNYGYTF. The J gene is TRBJ1-2, the V gene TRBV10-3, with 7 bases lining up with TRBD1. The CDR3 is made up of 13 amino acids. Germline trimming cut 5 bases from V and 2 bases from J; bases unmatched to any gene: 2. The germline CDR1 and CDR2 sequences are ENHRY and SYGVKD.